What follows are 15 T cell receptor beta chains derived from one specimen sequenced in a study of OX40 agonist ivuxolimab in advanced cancers. Here immunoSEQ multiplex PCR was the method, and the copy in TCRdb shows in-frame clones only, minus some. Of 95,000 or so clones in the sample, 92% are singletons; the top ten hold roughly 0.5%. The input for sequencing was CD4+ or CD8+ T cells sorted from blood, taken in a trial of the OX40 agonist ivuxolimab. These receptors all come from an adult with an advanced solid tumor such as melanoma, head and neck, liver or kidney cancer.

J is TRBJ1-3 and V is TRBV11-2; no definite D call. This CDR3 spans 16 amino acids. V was clipped by 4 bases and J by 0 bases, with 13 bases between them. The germline CDR1 and CDR2 sequences are SGHAT and FQNNGV. Here the CDR3 reads CASSSADINSGNTIYF. CDR3 coding DNA: TGTGCCAGCAGCTCGGCAGACATTAACTCTGGAAACACCATATATTTT. Drawing the rest from reference TRBV11-2 and TRBJ1-3, the complete variable domain is EAGVAQSPRYKIIEKRQSVAFWCNPISGHATLYWYQQILGQGPKLLIQFQNNGVVDDSQLPKDRFSAERLKGVDSTLKIQPAKLEDSAVYLCASSSADINSGNTIYFGEGSWLTVV.

The chain recombines TRBV27 with TRBJ2-5; D remains ambiguous. This CDR3 spans 12 amino acids. Germline V gives CDR1 MNHEY, CDR2 SMNVEV (reference sequence). The V end lost 2 bases, the J end lost 5 bases, and 6 bases lay between the germline ends. CDR3 coding DNA: TGTGCCAGCAGTTTAAAAGGGGAGACCCAGTACTTC. Encoded protein: CASSLKGETQYF.

The chain recombines TRBV7-3 with TRBJ2-3; 7 bases are a match to TRBD1. CDR3 length equals 14 residues. V lost 5 bases to trimming and J lost 3 bases; unmatched junction nucleotides: 5. Per germline, CDR1 SGHTA and CDR2 FQGTGA. The CDR3 sequence: CASSRDRGTDTQYF. In DNA, the CDR3 is TGTGCCAGCAGCCGGGACAGAGGGACAGATACGCAGTATTTT.

The CDR3 coding sequence is TGTGCCAGTACCCTATCCGAGGATCAGCCCCAGCATTTT. This encodes CASTLSEDQPQHF. The chain recombines TRBV19 with TRBJ1-5; D remains ambiguous. Germline V gene lookup returns CDR1 LNHDA and CDR2 SQIVND (reference sequence). CDR3 size: 13 residues. The ends were cut back, 7 bases at V and 5 bases at J, with 12 bases in the middle.

The rearrangement uses TRBV29-1 and TRBJ2-3; TRBD2 might be the D (6 bases). CDR1 and CDR2 from the germline V gene are SQVTM and ANQGSEA. The CDR3 contains 13 residues. The V and J ends lost 4 bases and 4 bases respectively, with 12 bases between them. The CDR3 loop is CSVGATRADTQYF. DNA of the CDR3: TGCAGCGTTGGGGCGACTAGGGCAGATACGCAGTATTTT.

This clone occurred once. The chain uses TRBV6-1 and TRBJ2-5; 7 nucleotides line up with TRBD1. The germline V gene encodes CDR1 MNHNS and CDR2 SASEGT. V lost 7 bases and J lost 2; bases outside the gene matches: 10. The CDR3 totals 15 residues. The CDR3 nucleotides read TGTGCCAGCACAAGACAGGGTCGGGCTCAAGAGACCCAGTACTTC. It specifies CASTRQGRAQETQYF.

The chain couples TRBV2 to TRBJ1-2; D gene ambiguous. Germline V gene data show CDR1 as SNHLY and CDR2 as FYNNEI. Trimming took off 11 bases at V and 2 bases at J, with 9 bases between the two ends. This CDR3 contains 11 residues. CDR3 in amino acids: CAVVGNYGYTF. The CDR3, as DNA: TGTGCCGTGGTGGGCAACTATGGCTACACCTTC.

The gene calls are TRBV6-1 and TRBJ1-5; 7 positions match TRBD1. CDR1 MNHNS and CDR2 SASEGT come from the germline V gene. The CDR3 is 15 amino acids. J lost 3 bases, V lost 3 bases, and 5 bases had no gene match. The CDR3 nucleotides are TGTGCCAGCAGTGATGGAGGGGGCGTCAATCAGCCCCAGCATTTT. Residues: CASSDGGGVNQPQHF.

V is TRBV21-1 and J is TRBJ1-1; TRBD1, the table's D call, lacks a check against the DNA. TRBV21-1 is given as a pseudogene. The length of the CDR3 is 13 residues. The CDR3 DNA reads as TGTGCCAGCAGCAAAGGAAGGGGGCCCGGGGCTTTCTTT. This translates into CASSKGRGPGAFF.

The chain couples TRBV9 to TRBJ2-7; 11 bases are shared with TRBD2. Losses at the gene ends were 1 base for V and 4 bases for J; bases not matched to a gene: 4. The CDR3 covers 15 residues. CDR1 SGDLS and CDR2 YYNGEE come from the germline V gene. CDR3 in DNA: TGTGCCAGCAGCGTATCGACTAGCGGGGTATACGAGCAGTACTTC. Its protein is CASSVSTSGVYEQYF.

This rearrangement joins TRBV14 to TRBJ1-2, with 9 nucleotides matching TRBD1. This CDR3 has 16 amino acids. Germline V gene sequence: CDR1 SGHDN, CDR2 FVKESK. V lost 3 bases and J lost 3; bases outside the gene matches: 8. Written as DNA, the CDR3 is TGTGCCAGCAGCCACATGGGGACAGGGCAAGACTATGGCTACACCTTC. This gives the protein CASSHMGTGQDYGYTF.

With regard to this clone: Other DNA sequences in the same sample also yield this CDR3. This rearrangement joins TRBV7-2 to TRBJ2-7; 8 bases map to TRBD1. The CDR3 loop spans 14 amino acids. The germline V gene encodes CDR1 SGHTA and CDR2 FQGNSA. The V and J ends lost 5 bases and 2 bases, in that order; junction bases with no gene match: 5. The CDR3 spells CASSPRQGPYEQYF. The CDR3 DNA is TGTGCCAGCAGCCCAAGACAGGGGCCCTACGAGCAGTACTTC.

The chain links TRBV6-5 to TRBJ2-7; 8 bases agree with TRBD1. The CDR3 spans 12 residues. J lost 3 bases, V lost 7 bases, and 2 bases had no gene match. The germline V gene encodes CDR1 MNHEY and CDR2 SVGAGI. CDR3 DNA sequence: TGTGCCAGCACTGGGACAGGCTACGAGCAGTACTTC. It specifies CASTGTGYEQYF.

The rearrangement joins TRBV6-6 to TRBJ1-2, with a weak D call TRBD1 (6 bases). This CDR3 region has 13 residues. Between the trimmed V and J ends, which lost 5 bases and 2 bases, there was a span of 9 bases. The germline V gene encodes CDR1 MNHNY and CDR2 SVGAGI (reference sequence). CDR3 in amino acids: CASSAQGNYGYTF. DNA of the CDR3: TGTGCCAGCAGTGCGCAGGGGAACTATGGCTACACCTTC.

The chain employs TRBV9 and TRBJ2-5; perhaps TRBD2 as D (5 bases). Germline values: CDR1 SGDLS, CDR2 YYNGEE. The CDR3 runs to 14 residues. Deletions cut 4 bases from V and 5 bases from J, with 15 bases between. In DNA form, the CDR3 reads TGTGCCAGCAGCCCGGAGGCAGGCCGGGAGACCCAGTACTTC. This gives the protein CASSPEAGRETQYF.